The source of this TCR beta chain is a study of T cells in Graves' hyperthyroidism and ophthalmopathy. General observations from the study: Researchers found most expanded thyroid clonotypes above 0.001 in blood as well.

Germline CDR1 is MDHEN and CDR2 is SYDVKM. V dropped 7 bases and J dropped 2 bases, with 12 bases sitting between them. The CDR3 is 15 amino acids. Amplification of TCR beta CDR3 regions was performed using RNA transcripts as template. HTBI primers were used for first-round RT-PCR of the TCR CDR3. TCRdb used MiXCR to reprocess the multiplex PCR reads, holding one entry per CDR3 protein. Of about 420,000 distinct CDR3 sequences detected, 15% to 18% appear once; the ten largest clones hold 13% to 15%. Stable disease denoted Graves' hyperthyroidism without ophthalmopathy progression within 18 months. Patients aged 18 to 65 had newly diagnosed hyperthyroidism that had lasted under 2 months. Lactation, pregnancy, other autoimmune disease or uncontrolled infection excluded patients. This clonotype turned up a few times. Its antigen is unknown.

The TCR comes from a woman between 18 and 29 years old with Graves' hyperthyroidism. The genes are TRBV28 and TRBJ2-6; no definite D call. The sample was blood. The CDR3 region has the DNA TGTGCCAGCACCTCAAGGGTCGCTGGGGCCAACGTCCTGACTTTC. Translation: CASTSRVAGANVLTF.